This T cell receptor beta chain was captured by sequencing in a study of OX40 agonist ivuxolimab in advanced cancers. About the research overall: Clinicians treated patients with ivuxolimab, an agonistic anti-OX40 (CD134) antibody. Partial responses were recorded for three patients, including one with hepatocellular carcinoma and two with cutaneous melanoma.

Whole-study results and caveats: Average numbers of expanded clones were greater in CD8+ T cells than in CD4+.

Comment on this clone: The antigen remains unidentified.

At cycle 4 day 1, cycle 7 day 1, and baseline, blood was sampled. Germline V gene lookup returns CDR1 SGHNT and CDR2 YYREEE (reference sequence). This CDR3 has 13 residues. V shed 0 bases and J 10 bases; nucleotides not matched to a gene: 3. Data came from immunoSEQ multiplex PCR; TCRdb stores just in-frame clones and leaves some out. The sample lists about 72,000 clones, around 92% occurring once. The material was CD4+ or CD8+ T cells sorted from blood, obtained in a trial of the OX40 agonist ivuxolimab. V usage is TRBV5-4 and J usage is TRBJ2-1; TRBD2 matches 8 bases. The sequence derives from an adult with an advanced solid tumor such as melanoma, head and neck, liver or kidney cancer. The CDR3, as DNA: TGTGCCAGCAGCTTGGGAGGCGGGAGGGAGCAGTTCTTC. Amino acids: CASSLGGGREQFF.